These 30 T cell receptor beta chains were all obtained from the same sample, sequenced in a study of blood T cell repertoires in COVID-19. Sequencing used immunoSEQ multiplex PCR; TCRdb keeps in-frame clones, though not all of them. The data show around 250,000 clones, with 86% seen just once and about 1.6% held by the top ten. Sequences were obtained from peripheral blood. These receptors were collected from a woman aged 55-70 years who had recovered from COVID-19.

The rearrangement links TRBV7-9 to TRBJ2-7; TRBD1 aligns across 7 bases. V lost 10 bases, J lost 2 bases, and 2 bases stayed unmatched. From germline, CDR1 is SEHNR and CDR2 FQNEAQ (reference sequence). The CDR3 is 11 residues long. This chain's CDR3 is CATGQTYEQYF. The CDR3 DNA is TGTGCCACGGGACAGACCTACGAGCAGTACTTC.

The V gene is TRBV6-5, the J gene TRBJ2-2; 11 positions match TRBD2. With V trimmed by 6 bases and J by 8 bases, 5 bases remained unmatched. CDR1 MNHEY and CDR2 SVGAGI come from the germline V gene. The CDR3 has 14 amino acids. The CDR3 here is CASRIAGGSGELFF. CDR3 DNA: TGTGCCAGCAGAATAGCGGGGGGGTCAGGGGAGCTGTTTTTT.

The chain carries TRBV7-3 and TRBJ1-6; D is ambiguous. Trimming stripped 3 bases from V and 8 bases from J, with 11 bases between. Germline V gene lookup returns CDR1 SGHTA and CDR2 FQGTGA. This CDR3 region has 14 residues. The CDR3 is CASSLGPTYSPLHF. DNA of the CDR3: TGTGCCAGCAGCTTGGGCCCGACCTATTCACCCCTCCACTTT.

This clone appeared a few times. The chain couples TRBV7-9 to TRBJ1-2; D perhaps matches TRBD1 (6 bases). The germline CDR1 and CDR2 sequences are SEHNR and FQNEAQ (reference sequence). There are 13 residues in the CDR3. V was trimmed by 5 bases and J by 7 bases, leaving 14 bases between them. The CDR3 bases are TGTGCCAGCAGCACGGGACAAAGAGGTGGCTACACCTTC. It encodes CASSTGQRGGYTF.

This chain uses TRBV7-2 with TRBJ1-1, with D uncertain. V dropped 1 base and J dropped 1 base, with 13 bases sitting between them. Germline CDR1 is SGHTA and CDR2 is FQGNSA. The CDR3 has 16 amino acids. Here the CDR3 reads CASSLVLGGGNTEAFF. CDR3 sequence (DNA): TGTGCCAGCAGCTTAGTGCTCGGAGGTGGGAACACTGAAGCTTTCTTT.

The chain carries TRBV29-1 and TRBJ2-2, with 7 nucleotides matching TRBD2. From germline, CDR1 is SQVTM and CDR2 ANQGSEA. The V and J ends lost 7 bases and 7 bases, in that order; junction bases with no gene match: 6. The CDR3 is 12 residues long. CDR3 DNA: TGCAGCGCCGGGGGGTCTGGCGGGGAGCTGTTTTTT. Translated: CSAGGSGGELFF.

The chain combines TRBV29-1 with TRBJ1-3; no firm D call. Germline lookup yields CDR1 SQVTM and CDR2 ANQGSEA. Trimming took off 7 bases at V and 0 bases at J, with 16 bases between the two ends. The CDR3 length is 15 residues. In DNA form, the CDR3 reads TGCAGCGCCAAAGTAGGAGGACTCTCTGGAAACACCATATATTTT. It encodes CSAKVGGLSGNTIYF.

The rearrangement uses TRBV15 and TRBJ1-4; unclear D gene. This CDR3 region has 12 residues. V was clipped by 5 bases and J by 12 bases, with 13 bases between them. Germline V gene data show CDR1 as LNHNV and CDR2 as YYDKDF (reference sequence). In DNA, the CDR3 is TGTGCCACCAGCCCTAACCTCGCGGAACTGTTTTTT. Its translation: CATSPNLAELFF.

This clone occurred once. The genes are TRBV7-9 and TRBJ1-4; 7 bases fit TRBD1. The germline gives CDR1 SEHNR, CDR2 FQNEAQ (reference sequence). Unmatched junction bases numbered 9, after V lost 11 bases and J lost 6 bases. The CDR3 loop spans 13 amino acids. The CDR3 sequence is CAVRQGGDEKLFF. The CDR3 nucleotides read TGTGCCGTCCGACAGGGTGGGGATGAAAAACTGTTTTTT.

CDR3 in amino acids: CASSLLGQPYNEQFF. In nucleotides, the CDR3 is TGTGCCAGCAGCTTGTTGGGACAGCCCTACAATGAGCAGTTCTTC. The rearrangement links TRBV5-6 to TRBJ2-1; TRBD1 agrees at 7 bases. The CDR3 has 15 residues. The germline V gene has CDR1 SGHDT and CDR2 YYEEEE. V shed 1 base and J 2 bases; nucleotides not matched to a gene: 3.

The chain recombines TRBV5-1 with TRBJ2-7; 8 bases map to TRBD2. The length of the CDR3 is 15 residues. Germline-derived CDR1 and CDR2 are SGHRS and YFSETQ. V dropped 7 bases and J dropped 4; count of bases not matched to a gene: 13. The CDR3 here is CASAHRGGEVYEQYF. The CDR3 coding sequence is TGCGCCAGCGCCCATCGGGGGGGGGAAGTTTACGAGCAGTACTTC.

The chain couples TRBV7-2 to TRBJ1-2, with a tentative D call TRBD1 (6 bases). Germline V gene lookup returns CDR1 SGHTA and CDR2 FQGNSA. The CDR3 has 14 amino acids. Trimming cost V 5 bases and J 6 bases, with 16 bases left between them. CDR3 nucleotides: TGTGCCAGCAGCCCGTGGCAGGGGCGCGATGGCTACACCTTC. Encoded protein: CASSPWQGRDGYTF. Full variable domain (missing parts from reference TRBV7-2 and TRBJ1-2): GAGVSQSPSNKVTEKGKDVELRCDPISGHTALYWYRQSLGQGLEFLIYFQGNSAPDKSGLPSDRFSAERTGGSVSTLTIQRTQQEDSAVYLCASSPWQGRDGYTFGSGTRLTVV.

The chain joins TRBV6-5 to TRBJ1-5, with D perhaps matching TRBD1 (6 bases). This CDR3 is 15 amino acids long. Trimming left V 4 bases short and J 4 bases short, with 14 bases between. In germline, CDR1 is MNHEY, CDR2 SVGAGI. The CDR3 reads CASSSTGIRNQPQHF. CDR3 bases: TGTGCCAGCAGTTCAACAGGGATCCGGAATCAGCCCCAGCATTTT.

The V gene is TRBV19, the J gene TRBJ1-5, with 8 bases matching TRBD1. The germline V gene has CDR1 LNHDA and CDR2 SQIVND (reference sequence). The J segment lost 6 bases and the V segment lost 2 bases, leaving 6 bases of the junction unmatched. The CDR3 totals 15 residues. CDR3: CASSIIAGGRQPQHF. The CDR3 DNA reads TGTGCCAGTAGTATAATAGCAGGGGGCCGTCAGCCCCAGCATTTT.

J is TRBJ2-7 and V is TRBV6-5, with D maybe TRBD1 (6 bases). Trimming stripped 8 bases from V and 7 bases from J, with 18 bases between. The germline V gene encodes CDR1 MNHEY and CDR2 SVGAGI. This CDR3 has 13 amino acids. The CDR3 DNA follows: TGTGCCAGCTCGGGAAGTGGGGGCGGTGAGCAGTACTTC. Encoded protein: CASSGSGGGEQYF.

The V call is TRBV9, the J call TRBJ2-1; 9 bases fit TRBD2. CDR3 size: 18 residues. Trimming removed 0 bases from V and 4 bases from J; junction bases left unmatched: 11. The germline V gene has CDR1 SGDLS and CDR2 YYNGEE. DNA of the CDR3: TGTGCCAGCAGCGTAGAGCCCGGAGTAGCGGGGGCTTACAATGAGCAGTTCTTC. Protein sequence: CASSVEPGVAGAYNEQFF. The variable domain in full, with the rest retrieved from reference TRBV9 and TRBJ2-1, is DSGVTQTPKHLITATGQRVTLRCSPRSGDLSVYWYQQSLDQGLQFLIQYYNGEERAKGNILERFSAQQFPDLHSELNLSSLELGDSALYFCASSVEPGVAGAYNEQFFGPGTRLTVL.

The CDR3 DNA is TGTGCCAGCAGCCCACTTGCCACGAGATCCTACAATGAGCAGTTCTTC. This encodes CASSPLATRSYNEQFF. The chain is built from TRBV7-2 and TRBJ2-1; D ambiguous. The CDR3 runs to 16 residues. CDR1 SGHTA and CDR2 FQGNSA come from the germline V gene. The V end was cut by 5 bases, the J end by 1 base, with 15 bases between.

This chain uses TRBV7-3 with TRBJ2-2, with 8 bases matching TRBD2. V lost 8 bases and J lost 0; bases outside the gene matches: 5. In germline, CDR1 is SGHTA, CDR2 FQGTGA. The CDR3 contains 15 residues. CDR3 DNA sequence: TGTGCCAGCTCTCTCGGGGGGGCGAACACCGGGGAGCTGTTTTTT. This translates into CASSLGGANTGELFF.

This clone appeared a few times. The gene calls are TRBV3-1 (or the pseudogene TRBV3-2) and TRBJ1-6, with D unresolved. There are 14 residues in the CDR3. CDR1 and CDR2 (germline): LGHDT, YNNKEL (reference sequence). Trimming shortened V by 0 bases and J by 8 bases, and 8 bases separated the two germline ends. The CDR3 protein is CASSQDPGDSPLHF. CDR3 in DNA: TGTGCCAGCAGCCAAGACCCGGGTGATTCACCCCTCCACTTT.

This chain connects TRBV5-1 to TRBJ2-6, with D tentatively TRBD2 (5 bases). CDR1 is SGHRS and CDR2 is YFSETQ in the germline V gene. The V gene lost 9 bases and the J gene lost 0 bases, with 16 bases spanning the gap. The CDR3 totals 16 residues. CDR3 nucleotides: TGCGCCACTACGAGTAGCGCCGACTCTGGGGCCAACGTCCTGACTTTC. Translating it yields CATTSSADSGANVLTF.

V is TRBV29-1 and J is TRBJ1-2; D is undetermined. The germline V gene encodes CDR1 SQVTM and CDR2 ANQGSEA. CDR3 length: 12 residues. Trimming left V 2 bases short and J 2 bases short, with 6 bases between. For the CDR3, the DNA is TGCAGCGTTGAACGGGGAAACTATGGCTACACCTTC. Translation: CSVERGNYGYTF.

This clone occurred once. The chain carries TRBV6-4 and TRBJ2-1, with TRBD2 identical over 13 bases. This CDR3 has 16 amino acids. Germline loops: CDR1 MRHNA, CDR2 SNTAGT. Trimming at V came to 5 bases and at J to 8 bases, leaving 9 bases not matched to a gene. CDR3 in DNA: TGTGCCAGCAGTCTTCAGGGACTAGCGGGGCTCGATGAGCAGTTCTTC. Its protein is CASSLQGLAGLDEQFF.

The chain recombines TRBV27 with TRBJ2-7; D uncertain. The V gene lost 3 bases and the J gene lost 6 bases, with 15 bases spanning the gap. The germline V gene has CDR1 MNHEY and CDR2 SMNVEV (reference sequence). CDR3 size: 14 residues. The CDR3 reads CASSFLGGFAEQYF. The CDR3 DNA sequence: TGTGCCAGCAGTTTCCTAGGTGGGTTTGCCGAGCAGTACTTC.

Note on this clone: Sequence at one end of the junction differs from germline and may be a read error. The genes are TRBV7-7 and TRBJ2-2, with D hard to call. The germline gives CDR1 SSHAT, CDR2 FNYEAQ (reference sequence). The CDR3 length is 14 residues. This CDR3 is CASSLAAGTGELFF. DNA of the CDR3: TGTGCTAGCAGCTTAGCCGCAGGAACCGGGGAGCTGTTTTTT.

This clone occurred a few times. Different DNA sequences within this sample yield the same CDR3. The chain is built from TRBV2 and TRBJ1-6; 7 bases line up with TRBD1. CDR3 length equals 13 residues. Germline CDR1 SNHLY, CDR2 FYNNEI. V was clipped by 8 bases and J by 7 bases; unmatched bases: 5. CDR3 DNA sequence: TGTGCCAGCTCGGGACAGCAAAATTCACCCCTCCACTTT. This encodes CASSGQQNSPLHF.

V is TRBV11-2 and J is TRBJ2-5, with D possibly matching TRBD2 (6 bases). The CDR3 consists of 13 residues. V was cut by 5 bases and J by 9 bases, with 16 bases left in between. Germline V CDR1 and CDR2: SGHAT, FQNNGV. DNA for the CDR3: TGTGCCAGCAGCCTCGACCCTTCGGGAGCCCAGTACTTC. Its translation: CASSLDPSGAQYF.

J is TRBJ1-5 and V is TRBV28; no clear D gene. Germline V gene sequence: CDR1 MDHEN, CDR2 SYDVKM. Trimming removed 7 bases at V and 0 bases at J, with 10 bases between. The CDR3 has 14 residues. The CDR3 nucleotides read TGTGCCAGCACGTTGACTCTTAGCAATCAGCCCCAGCATTTT. This sequence encodes CASTLTLSNQPQHF.

The rearrangement links TRBV28 to TRBJ1-3; D gene ambiguous. The CDR3 is 14 residues long. Germline CDR1 and CDR2: MDHEN and SYDVKM. V lost 3 bases and J lost 2, with 8 bases in between. As DNA, the CDR3 is TGTGCCAGCAGTTTGGGGAGCCCTGGAAACACCATATATTTT. Amino acid sequence: CASSLGSPGNTIYF.

This chain uses TRBV7-2 with TRBJ2-1, with 10 bases lining up with TRBD2. This CDR3 is 18 amino acids long. From germline, CDR1 is SGHTA and CDR2 FQGNSA. V shed 5 bases, J shed 3 bases, and the junction held 13 bases outside the gene matches. The chain's CDR3 is CASSQGRGQRGGYNEQFF. The CDR3 DNA reads TGTGCCAGCAGCCAGGGCCGGGGTCAGCGGGGGGGCTACAATGAGCAGTTCTTC.

This chain connects TRBV20-1 to TRBJ2-5; 16 positions agree with TRBD2. Germline V gene data show CDR1 as DFQATT and CDR2 as SNEGSKA (reference sequence). The CDR3 contains 17 residues. J lost 2 bases, V lost 6 bases, and 9 bases had no gene match. For the CDR3, the DNA is TGCAGTGCCAGTACGGGACTAGCGGGGGGGAATCAAGAGACCCAGTACTTC. Protein: CSASTGLAGGNQETQYF.